Detailed here is one T cell receptor (beta chain). Its specificity is unknown. The DNA input per sorted-subset replicate PCR was about 0.2 ug, corresponding to tens of thousands of T cell genomes. Only in-frame clones appear in the TCRdb table, and some are missing; sequencing was by immunoSEQ multiplex PCR. The profile shows around 2.1 million clones, about 92% of them singletons. The data belong to a study of shared clonotypes between healthy human individuals. Overall study findings and caveats: A handful of donors showed sharing of around 5.3% of naive CD4 clonotypes. Only blood was sampled, and tissue TCR repertoires likely differ from blood ones. The study found lower generation probabilities in non-shared clonotypes than in those shared by all four donors.

The CDR3 totals 17 residues. Germline lookup yields CDR1 SGHVS and CDR2 FQNEAQ. The V end was cut by 1 base, the J end by 7 bases, with 19 bases between. Terminally differentiated effector memory CD45RA+ cells were left out of the naive CD8 fraction, which was CD45RO-negative and positively selected for CCR7. The rearrangement uses TRBV7-8 and TRBJ2-2; D possibly corresponds to TRBD1 (5 bases). The sequence was collected from a man in his late teens or twenties in good health. Some clones in this sample may be carry-over from other donors' samples. Sequencing was carried out using naive CD8+ T cells from PBMCs. CDR3 amino acids: CASSLVYQVLGLGELFF. The CDR3 DNA sequence: TGTGCCAGCAGCTTAGTTTATCAGGTCCTGGGGCTCGGGGAGCTGTTTTTT.